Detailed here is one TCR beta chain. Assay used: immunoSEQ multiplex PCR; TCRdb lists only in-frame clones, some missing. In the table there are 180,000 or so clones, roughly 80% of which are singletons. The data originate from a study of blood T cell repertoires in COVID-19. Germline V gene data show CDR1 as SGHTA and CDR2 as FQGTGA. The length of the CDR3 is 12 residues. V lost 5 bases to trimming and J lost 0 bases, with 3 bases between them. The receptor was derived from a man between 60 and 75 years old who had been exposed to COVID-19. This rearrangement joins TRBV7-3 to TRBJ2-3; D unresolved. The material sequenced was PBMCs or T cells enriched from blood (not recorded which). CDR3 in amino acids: CASSQSTDTQYF. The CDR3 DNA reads TGTGCCAGCAGCCAAAGCACAGATACGCAGTATTTT.